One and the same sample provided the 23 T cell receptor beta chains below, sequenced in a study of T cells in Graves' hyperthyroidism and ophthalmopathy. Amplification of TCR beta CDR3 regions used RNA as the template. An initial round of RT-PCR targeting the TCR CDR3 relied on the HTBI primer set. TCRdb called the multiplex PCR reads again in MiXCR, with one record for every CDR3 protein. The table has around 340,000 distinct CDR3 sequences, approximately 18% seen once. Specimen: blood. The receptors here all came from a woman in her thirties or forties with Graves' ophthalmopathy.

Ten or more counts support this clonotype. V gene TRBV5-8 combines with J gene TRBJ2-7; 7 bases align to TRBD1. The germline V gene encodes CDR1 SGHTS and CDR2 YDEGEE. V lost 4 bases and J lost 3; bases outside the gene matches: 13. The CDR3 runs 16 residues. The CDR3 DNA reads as TGTGCCAGCAGCCGATATCTCAACAGGGGCTACTACGAGCAGTACTTC. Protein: CASSRYLNRGYYEQYF. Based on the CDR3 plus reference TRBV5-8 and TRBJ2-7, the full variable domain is EAGVTQSPTHLIKTRGQQATLRCSPISGHTSVYWYQQALGLGLQFLLWYDEGEERNRGNFPPRFSGRQFPNYSSELNVNALELEDSALYLCASSRYLNRGYYEQYFGPGTRLTVT.

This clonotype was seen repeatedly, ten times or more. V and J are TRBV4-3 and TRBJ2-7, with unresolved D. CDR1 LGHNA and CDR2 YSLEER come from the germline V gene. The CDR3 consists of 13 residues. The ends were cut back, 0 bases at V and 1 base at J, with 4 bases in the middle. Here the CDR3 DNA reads TGCGCCAGCAGCCAAGATATTTCCTACGAGCAGTACTTC. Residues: CASSQDISYEQYF.

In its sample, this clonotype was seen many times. The CDR3 DNA follows: TGTGCCAGCAGTTTACCCGGCGGGAACTATGGCTACACCTTC. Residues: CASSLPGGNYGYTF. The chain joins TRBV28 to TRBJ1-2; D gene unclear. The CDR3 is made up of 14 amino acids. Germline V gene lookup returns CDR1 MDHEN and CDR2 SYDVKM. The V and J ends lost 2 bases and 2 bases respectively, with 9 bases between them.

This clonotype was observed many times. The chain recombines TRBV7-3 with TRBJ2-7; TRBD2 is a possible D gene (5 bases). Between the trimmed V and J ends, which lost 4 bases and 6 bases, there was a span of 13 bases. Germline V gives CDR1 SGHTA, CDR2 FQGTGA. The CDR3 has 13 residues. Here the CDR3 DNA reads TGTGCCAGCAGCTCAAACCTAGCCGGCGAGCAGTACTTC. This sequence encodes CASSSNLAGEQYF.

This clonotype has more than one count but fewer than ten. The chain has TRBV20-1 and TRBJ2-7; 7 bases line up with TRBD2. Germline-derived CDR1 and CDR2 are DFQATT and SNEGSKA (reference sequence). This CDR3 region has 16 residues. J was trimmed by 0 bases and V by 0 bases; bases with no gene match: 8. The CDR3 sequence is CSARDSSRGSSYEQYF. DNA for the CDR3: TGCAGTGCTAGAGATAGTTCACGCGGGAGCTCCTACGAGCAGTACTTC.

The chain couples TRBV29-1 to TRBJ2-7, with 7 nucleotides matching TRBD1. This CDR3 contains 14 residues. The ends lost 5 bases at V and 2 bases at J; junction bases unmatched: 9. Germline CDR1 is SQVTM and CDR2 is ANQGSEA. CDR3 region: CSVQRTGLAYEQYF. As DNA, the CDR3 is TGCAGCGTTCAAAGGACAGGATTAGCCTACGAGCAGTACTTC.

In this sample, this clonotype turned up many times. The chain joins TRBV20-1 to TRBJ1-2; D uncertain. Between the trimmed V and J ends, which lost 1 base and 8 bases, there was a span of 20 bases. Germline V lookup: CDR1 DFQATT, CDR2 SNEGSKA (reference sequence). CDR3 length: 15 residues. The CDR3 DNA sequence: TGCAGTGCTAGAGGGGCGGGGATTAGATTCGGGGGCTACACCTTC. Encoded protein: CSARGAGIRFGGYTF.

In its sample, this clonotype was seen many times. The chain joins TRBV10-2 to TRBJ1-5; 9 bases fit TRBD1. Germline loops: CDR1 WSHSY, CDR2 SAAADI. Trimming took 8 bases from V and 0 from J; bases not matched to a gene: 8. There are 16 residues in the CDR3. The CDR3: CASGRDRVYSNQPQHF. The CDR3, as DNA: TGCGCCAGCGGCAGGGACAGGGTTTATAGCAATCAGCCCCAGCATTTT.

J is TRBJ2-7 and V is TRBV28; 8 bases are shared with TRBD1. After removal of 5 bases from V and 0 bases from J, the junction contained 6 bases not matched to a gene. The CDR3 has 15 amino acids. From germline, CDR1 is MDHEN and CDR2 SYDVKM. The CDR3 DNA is TGTGCCAGCAGTCCAGGACAGGGTAGCTCCTACGAGCAGTACTTC. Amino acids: CASSPGQGSSYEQYF.

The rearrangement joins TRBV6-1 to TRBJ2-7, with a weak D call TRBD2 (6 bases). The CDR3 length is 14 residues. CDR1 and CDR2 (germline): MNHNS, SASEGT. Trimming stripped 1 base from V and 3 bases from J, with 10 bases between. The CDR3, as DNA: TGTGCCAGCAGTGAAGGGGGGGATGGCTACGAGCAGTACTTC. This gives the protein CASSEGGDGYEQYF.

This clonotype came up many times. The CDR3 DNA reads as TGTGCCAGCAGTGAGGCCTGGACGAGGGAGCAGTACTTC. It encodes CASSEAWTREQYF. This chain connects TRBV6-1 to TRBJ2-7; no clear D. Germline V lookup: CDR1 MNHNS, CDR2 SASEGT. Trimming stripped 3 bases from V and 7 bases from J, with 13 bases between. The CDR3 has 13 amino acids.

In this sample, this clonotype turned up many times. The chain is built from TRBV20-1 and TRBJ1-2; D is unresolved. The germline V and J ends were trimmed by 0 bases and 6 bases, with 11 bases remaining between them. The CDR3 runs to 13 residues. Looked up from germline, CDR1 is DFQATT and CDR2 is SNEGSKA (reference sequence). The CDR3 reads CSARDPRKNGYTF. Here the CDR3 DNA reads TGCAGTGCTAGAGACCCCAGAAAAAATGGCTACACCTTC.

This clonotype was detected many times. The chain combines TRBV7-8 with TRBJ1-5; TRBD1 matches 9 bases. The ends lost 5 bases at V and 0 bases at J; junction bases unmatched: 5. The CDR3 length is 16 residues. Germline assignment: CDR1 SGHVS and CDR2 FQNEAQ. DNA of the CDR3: TGTGCCAGCAGCACCGACAGGGGGTTTAGCAATCAGCCCCAGCATTTT. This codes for CASSTDRGFSNQPQHF.

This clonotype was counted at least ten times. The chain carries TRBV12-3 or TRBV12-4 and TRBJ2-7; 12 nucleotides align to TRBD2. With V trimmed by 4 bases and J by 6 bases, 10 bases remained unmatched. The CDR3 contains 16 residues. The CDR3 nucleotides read TGTGCCAGCAGTTCCGGGACTAGCGGGCGAGGGGGCGAGCAGTACTTC. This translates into CASSSGTSGRGGEQYF.

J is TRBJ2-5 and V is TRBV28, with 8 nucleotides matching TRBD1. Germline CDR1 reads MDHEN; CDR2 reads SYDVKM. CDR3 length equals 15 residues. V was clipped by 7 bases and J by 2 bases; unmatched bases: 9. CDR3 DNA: TGTGCCAGCATGGGTGGCGGACAGGGACAAGAGACCCAGTACTTC. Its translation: CASMGGGQGQETQYF.

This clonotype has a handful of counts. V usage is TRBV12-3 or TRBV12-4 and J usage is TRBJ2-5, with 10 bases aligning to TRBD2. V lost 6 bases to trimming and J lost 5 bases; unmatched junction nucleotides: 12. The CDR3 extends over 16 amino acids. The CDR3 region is CASSLAAGGPFETQYF. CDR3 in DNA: TGTGCCAGCAGCCTCGCAGCGGGAGGGCCTTTTGAGACCCAGTACTTC.

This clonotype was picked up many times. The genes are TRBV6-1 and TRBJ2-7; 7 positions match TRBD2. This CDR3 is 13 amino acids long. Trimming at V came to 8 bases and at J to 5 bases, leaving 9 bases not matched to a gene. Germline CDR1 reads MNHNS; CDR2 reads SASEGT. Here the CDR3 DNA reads TGTGCCAGCTGTGCTAGCGGTCGGAACGAGCAGTACTTC. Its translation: CASCASGRNEQYF.

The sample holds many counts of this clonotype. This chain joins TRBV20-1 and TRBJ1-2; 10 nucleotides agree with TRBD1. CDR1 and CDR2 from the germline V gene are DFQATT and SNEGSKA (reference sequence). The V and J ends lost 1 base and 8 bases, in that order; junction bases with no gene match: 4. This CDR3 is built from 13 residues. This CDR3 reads CSARVGQGKGYTF. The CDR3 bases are TGCAGTGCTAGAGTGGGACAGGGGAAAGGCTACACCTTC.

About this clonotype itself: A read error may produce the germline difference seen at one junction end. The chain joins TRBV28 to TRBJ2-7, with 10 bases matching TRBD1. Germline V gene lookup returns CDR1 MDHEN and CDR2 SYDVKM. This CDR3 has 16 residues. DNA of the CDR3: TGCGCCAGCAGCCACCCGACAGGGGGCTTATTCTACGAGCAGTACTTC. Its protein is CASSHPTGGLFYEQYF.

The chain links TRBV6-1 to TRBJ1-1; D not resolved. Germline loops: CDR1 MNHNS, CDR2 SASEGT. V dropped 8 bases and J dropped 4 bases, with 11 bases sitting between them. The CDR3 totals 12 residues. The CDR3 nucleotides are TGTGCCAGCCGGAACAGAATCACTGAAGCTTTCTTT. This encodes CASRNRITEAFF.

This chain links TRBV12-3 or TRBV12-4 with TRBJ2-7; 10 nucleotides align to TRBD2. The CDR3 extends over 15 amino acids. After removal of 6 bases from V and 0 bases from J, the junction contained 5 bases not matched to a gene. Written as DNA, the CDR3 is TGTGCCAGCAGGCAAACTAGCGGGAACTCCTACGAGCAGTACTTC. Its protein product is CASRQTSGNSYEQYF.

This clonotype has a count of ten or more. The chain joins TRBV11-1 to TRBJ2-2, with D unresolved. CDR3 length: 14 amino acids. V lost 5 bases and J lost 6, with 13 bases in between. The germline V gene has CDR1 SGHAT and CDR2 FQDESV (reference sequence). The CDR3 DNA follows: TGTGCCAGCAGCGGCGACACCAGAGCCGGGGAGCTGTTTTTT. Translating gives CASSGDTRAGELFF.

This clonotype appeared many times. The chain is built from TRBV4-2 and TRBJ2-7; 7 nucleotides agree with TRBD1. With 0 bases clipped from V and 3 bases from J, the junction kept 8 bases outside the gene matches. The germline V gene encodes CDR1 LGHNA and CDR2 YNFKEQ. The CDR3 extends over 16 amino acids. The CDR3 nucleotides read TGTGCCAGCAGCCAAGAATCCCCAGACAGGGTCTACGAGCAGTACTTC. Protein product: CASSQESPDRVYEQYF.